Listed below are T cell receptor beta chains from one sample, sequenced in a study of T cells in Graves' hyperthyroidism and ophthalmopathy. TCRdb redid the calling of the multiplex PCR reads with MiXCR, one entry per CDR3 protein. The sample has 300,000 or so distinct CDR3 sequences; over 15% are singletons. The sample was blood. Receptors originate from a woman aged 55-69 years with Graves' ophthalmopathy. Each CDR3 is given with its conserved first and last residue. The order of the fields is J gene, D gene, V gene, clone size, CDR3 DNA, CDR3 protein. The D gene is left open where the match is weak. Size tells how often a clone was seen (once, few, many) or the class of an expanded clone, and some rows leave it out.

TRBJ2-3	.	TRBV5-1	few	TGCGCCAGCAGCTTGGCCGAGTTTCAGGGAGCAGATACGCAGTATTTT	CASSLAEFQGADTQYF
TRBJ2-3	TRBD2	TRBV6-9	.	TGTGCCAGCAGTTACAGGGTAGCGGGGGGAGGCACAGATACGCAGTATTTT	CASSYRVAGGGTDTQYF
TRBJ2-1	.	TRBV20-1	.	TGCAGTGCTAGAGATCTTAAAACGGGATACAATGAGCAGTTCTTC	CSARDLKTGYNEQFF
TRBJ2-7	TRBD2	TRBV2	.	TGTGCCAGCAGTTCTATCAGCGGGGGGGCGAAAGCCGAGCAGTACTTC	CASSSISGGAKAEQYF
TRBJ2-1	TRBD2	TRBV28	many	TGTGCCAGCAGTTCCTTGGGAGGGCCCTACAATGAGCAGTTCTTC	CASSSLGGPYNEQFF
TRBJ1-1	.	TRBV6-2/TRBV6-3	many	TGTGCCAGCAGTTACTTTCGAAACACTGAAGCTTTCTTT	CASSYFRNTEAFF
TRBJ2-5	TRBD1	TRBV7-9	few	TGTGCCAGCGGGGACAGGGCGTCCGAGACCCAGTACTTC	CASGDRASETQYF
TRBJ2-5	TRBD2	TRBV7-9	many	TGTGCCAGCAGCTTAAGGAGCGGGAGGGACGAGACCCAGTACTTC	CASSLRSGRDETQYF
TRBJ1-1	TRBD1	TRBV7-2	few	TGTGTCAGCAGTTCGACAGGGTCTGAAGCTTTCTTT	CVSSSTGSEAFF
TRBJ1-1	.	TRBV2	many	TGTGCCAGCAGTGAACAGTACACTGAAGCTTTCTTT	CASSEQYTEAFF
TRBJ2-7	.	TRBV6-2/TRBV6-3	.	TGTGCCAGCAGTTACCGGCAAGAAACCTACGAGCAGTACTTC	CASSYRQETYEQYF
TRBJ2-2	.	TRBV10-3	few	TGTGCCAGCGCCGGGAGCAATTCGGCCACCGGGGAGCTGTTTTTT	CASAGSNSATGELFF
TRBJ2-3	TRBD2	TRBV5-1	few	TGCGCCAGCAGACCATCACTAGCGGGGGGCGTCACAGATACGCAGTATTTT	CASRPSLAGGVTDTQYF
TRBJ1-1	TRBD1	TRBV2	many	TGTGCCAGCAGTCGCTTGACAGGGGACACTGAAGCTTTCTTT	CASSRLTGDTEAFF
TRBJ2-1	TRBD2	TRBV28	.	TGTGCCGGCAATTTGTTGGGACTAGCGAATGAGCAGTTCTTC	CAGNLLGLANEQFF
TRBJ1-1	.	TRBV28	many	TGTGCCAGCAGTTTTTCTGGACTGAACACTGAAGCTTTCTTT	CASSFSGLNTEAFF
TRBJ2-3	TRBD2	TRBV7-9	many	TGTGCCAGCAGCTATGGACTAGCGGGCACAGATACGCAGTATTTT	CASSYGLAGTDTQYF
TRBJ2-1	TRBD2	TRBV6-2/TRBV6-3	few	TGTGCCAGCAGTAAGACTAGCGGGAGGGCCGGCAATGAGCAGTTCTTC	CASSKTSGRAGNEQFF
TRBJ2-3	.	TRBV12-3/TRBV12-4	many	TGTGCCAGCAGTCCCCCAGGAGGTACGCAGTATTTT	CASSPPGGTQYF
TRBJ2-3	.	TRBV11-2	many	TGTGCCAGCAGCTTAAGGCGGTCCACTAGCACAGATACGCAGTATTTT	CASSLRRSTSTDTQYF
TRBJ2-1	.	TRBV7-2	many	TGTGCCAGCAGCTCGGGACGGAGCTCCTACAATGAGCAGTTCTTC	CASSSGRSSYNEQFF
TRBJ2-5	.	TRBV7-3	many	TGTGCCAGCAGCCTCGGGCCGGGGATCCAAGAGACCCAGTACTTC	CASSLGPGIQETQYF
TRBJ1-5	.	TRBV6-1	many	TGTGCCAGCAGTGAAGGCACTATTAAGTATCAGCCCCAGCATTTT	CASSEGTIKYQPQHF
TRBJ2-5	.	TRBV5-1	.	TGCGCCAGCAGCTTGGCCGGCCGGACGCAGTACTTC	CASSLAGRTQYF
TRBJ2-5	.	TRBV18	few	TGTGCCAGCTCACCAAATGCCGGCCGAGAGACCCAGTACTTC	CASSPNAGRETQYF